This TCR beta chain was profiled in a study of PD-L1 blockade in urothelial cancer. The protocol was immunoSEQ multiplex PCR, while the TCRdb copy is restricted to in-frame clones and leaves out a portion. This table has approximately 32,000 clones, 84% appearing once. Trimming shortened V by 0 bases and J by 0 bases, and 10 bases separated the two germline ends. This CDR3 region has 15 residues. The V gene's germline CDR1 is SGDLS and CDR2 YYNGEE. Sequences were derived from PBMCs, sampled around atezolizumab (anti-PD-L1) treatment. This clonotype originated in a man in his fifties or sixties with urothelial cancer. This rearrangement joins TRBV9 to TRBJ2-7, with D hard to call. This CDR3 is CASSVGGESSYEQYF. CDR3 nucleotide sequence: TGTGCCAGCAGCGTAGGAGGCGAGAGCTCCTACGAGCAGTACTTC.